The 23 T cell receptor beta chains below come from one sample, sequenced in a study of blood T cell repertoires in COVID-19. Libraries were prepared by immunoSEQ multiplex PCR; TCRdb keeps only in-frame clonotypes and omits some of them. Among some 40,000 clones, about four fifths were seen once, and the ten largest hold approximately 40%. The sample comprised peripheral blood. Source of these receptors: a woman of 80 years or more with acute or convalescent COVID-19.

The CDR3 spells CASSQGTLLAADNEQFF. The CDR3 DNA is TGTGCCAGCAGCCAAGGAACTTTACTAGCGGCCGACAATGAGCAGTTCTTC. This sequence joins TRBV14 and TRBJ2-1; 8 bases fit TRBD2. V lost 1 base to trimming and J lost 5 bases; unmatched junction nucleotides: 10. CDR3 size: 17 residues. The germline V gene encodes CDR1 SGHDN and CDR2 FVKESK.

This clone was counted only a few times. This sequence joins TRBV5-8 and TRBJ1-4; the D gene is possibly TRBD1 (5 bases). V was cut by 4 bases and J by 5 bases, with 6 bases left in between. From germline, CDR1 is SGHTS and CDR2 YDEGEE. The CDR3 is 12 residues long. Here the CDR3 reads CASSRQNEKLFF. As DNA, the CDR3 is TGTGCCAGCAGCCGACAGAATGAAAAACTGTTTTTT.

V is TRBV6-6 and J is TRBJ2-7; 7 bases fit TRBD2. This CDR3 is built from 15 residues. Germline trimming cut 6 bases from V and 3 bases from J; bases unmatched to any gene: 11. Germline CDR1 MNHNY, CDR2 SVGAGI (reference sequence). The CDR3 DNA sequence: TGTGCCAGCAGGCCTGGGGGGGGACTTAGCTACGAGCAGTACTTC. Translating it yields CASRPGGGLSYEQYF.

This chain connects TRBV14 to TRBJ2-1; 10 positions match TRBD2. Germline CDR1 reads SGHDN; CDR2 reads FVKESK. V was pared by 4 bases and J by 5 bases, with 11 bases of the junction left unmatched. This CDR3 contains 17 residues. DNA for the CDR3: TGTGCCAGCAGCCCCCCCATCCTAGCGGGGGTTGACAATGAGCAGTTCTTC. Translating it yields CASSPPILAGVDNEQFF. Full variable domain (missing parts from reference TRBV14 and TRBJ2-1): EAGVTQFPSHSVIEKGQTVTLRCDPISGHDNLYWYRRVMGKEIKFLLHFVKESKQDESGMPNNRFLAERTGGTYSTLKVQPAELEDSGVYFCASSPPILAGVDNEQFFGPGTRLTVL.

The chain couples TRBV5-1 to TRBJ1-1; 7 positions match TRBD1. This CDR3 region has 14 residues. From germline, CDR1 is SGHRS and CDR2 YFSETQ. The J segment lost 5 bases and the V segment lost 4 bases, leaving 8 bases of the junction unmatched. The CDR3 coding sequence is TGCGCCAGCAGCCGGGCGGAGGGGGCGACTGAAGCTTTCTTT. Its translation: CASSRAEGATEAFF.

This chain connects TRBV7-8 to TRBJ2-1; unclear D gene. CDR1 is SGHVS, CDR2 FQNEAQ, per germline. The CDR3 runs 13 residues. V gave up 5 bases and J gave up 3 bases, with 8 bases separating them. CDR3 region: CASSDAVYNEQFF. Written as DNA, the CDR3 is TGTGCCAGCAGCGACGCGGTCTACAATGAGCAGTTCTTC.

This clone appeared a few times. The chain employs TRBV20-1 and TRBJ1-4, with D unresolved. Germline CDR1 and CDR2: DFQATT and SNEGSKA (reference sequence). Trimming cost V 3 bases and J 7 bases, with 12 bases left between them. There are 13 residues in the CDR3. The CDR3 DNA sequence: TGCAGTGCTAGTAGGAGGGATTTTGAAAAACTGTTTTTT. Translated: CSASRRDFEKLFF.

J is TRBJ2-7 and V is TRBV6-5; 12 nucleotides align to TRBD1. In germline, CDR1 is MNHEY, CDR2 SVGAGI. V gave up 6 bases and J gave up 9 bases; unmatched junction bases: 12. CDR3 length: 15 amino acids. Written as DNA, the CDR3 is TGTGCCAGCAGCCCCACGGGACAGGGGGCAGGAAGGCAGTACTTC. It specifies CASSPTGQGAGRQYF.

This sequence joins TRBV6-6 and TRBJ1-1; D is uncertain. The CDR3 length is 14 residues. V lost 5 bases and J 3 bases, leaving 13 bases between the germline ends. The germline V gene has CDR1 MNHNY and CDR2 SVGAGI (reference sequence). The CDR3: CASSALAADTEAFF. The CDR3 coding sequence is TGTGCCAGCAGTGCGTTAGCGGCTGACACTGAAGCTTTCTTT.

The CDR3 nucleotides are TGTGCCAGCAGCCCCGGACTCGCTAGCACAGATACGCAGTATTTT. This encodes CASSPGLASTDTQYF. This rearrangement joins TRBV7-3 to TRBJ2-3, with D tentatively TRBD2 (5 bases). The CDR3 is made up of 15 amino acids. Germline CDR1 is SGHTA and CDR2 is FQGTGA. V lost 5 bases and J 0 bases, leaving 12 bases between the germline ends.

The chain carries TRBV3-1 (or the pseudogene TRBV3-2) and TRBJ1-4; a weak D match, TRBD1 (5 bases). This CDR3 contains 15 residues. V was clipped by 0 bases and J by 7 bases, with 12 bases between them. CDR1 is LGHDT and CDR2 is YNNKEL in the germline V gene (reference sequence). CDR3 bases: TGTGCCAGCAGCCAAGATCGGGGGGTAGGTGAAAAACTGTTTTTT. This translates into CASSQDRGVGEKLFF.

The CDR3 is CASSLMGRTDTEAFF. The CDR3, as DNA: TGTGCCAGCAGCTTGATGGGCAGAACAGACACTGAAGCTTTCTTT. The chain couples TRBV7-8 to TRBJ1-1; unclear D gene. Germline CDR1 is SGHVS and CDR2 is FQNEAQ. This CDR3 is built from 15 residues. V gave up 3 bases and J gave up 3 bases, with 14 bases separating them.

V gene TRBV6-2 or TRBV6-3 combines with J gene TRBJ1-5, with 8 bases identical to TRBD1. The CDR3 extends over 17 amino acids. Germline V gene sequence: CDR1 MNHEY, CDR2 SVGEGT. With 2 bases clipped from V and 1 base from J, the junction kept 7 bases outside the gene matches. The CDR3 nucleotides read TGTGCCAGCAGTTACCAGGGACAGGAGGACAGCAATCAGCCCCAGCATTTT. Translating it yields CASSYQGQEDSNQPQHF.

V usage is TRBV6-1 and J usage is TRBJ2-6; 8 bases map to TRBD2. The CDR3 spans 18 residues. With V trimmed by 2 bases and J by 4 bases, 10 bases remained unmatched. Germline CDR1 is MNHNS and CDR2 is SASEGT. The CDR3 sequence: CASSEYGGDYSGANVLTF. CDR3 sequence (DNA): TGTGCCAGCAGTGAATACGGGGGGGATTACTCCGGGGCCAACGTCCTGACTTTC.

In DNA, the CDR3 is TGTGCCAGCAGCTCGTCCCGGGAACGAGAGCAGTTCTTC. Encoded protein: CASSSSREREQFF. The V call is TRBV11-2, the J call TRBJ2-1; perhaps TRBD2 as D (5 bases). V lost 4 bases, J lost 10 bases, and 14 bases lay in between. Germline-derived CDR1 and CDR2 are SGHAT and FQNNGV. This CDR3 is 13 amino acids long.

The gene calls are TRBV28 and TRBJ1-5; D is possibly TRBD1 (6 bases). Trimming took 6 bases from V and 0 from J, leaving 12 bases between them. The CDR3 sequence is 15 residues long. CDR1 and CDR2 (germline): MDHEN, SYDVKM. In DNA form, the CDR3 reads TGTGCCAGCAGCTCGGGACACTATAGCAATCAGCCCCAGCATTTT. Translated, it gives CASSSGHYSNQPQHF.

CDR3 DNA sequence: TGTGCCAGCAGCCAAGGGGAGGGGTCGGGCTCCTACGAGCAGTACTTC. As protein: CASSQGEGSGSYEQYF. The chain is built from TRBV4-2 and TRBJ2-7; TRBD2 matches 7 bases. Germline trimming cut 1 base from V and 0 bases from J; bases unmatched to any gene: 6. The CDR3 is made up of 16 amino acids. From germline, CDR1 is LGHNA and CDR2 YNFKEQ.

V usage is TRBV20-1 and J usage is TRBJ1-6; D is ambiguous. This CDR3 has 14 residues. Deletions cut 3 bases from V and 4 bases from J, with 10 bases between. Per germline, CDR1 DFQATT and CDR2 SNEGSKA (reference sequence). The CDR3 here is CSASYREYNSPLHF. CDR3 in DNA: TGCAGTGCTAGTTATCGCGAATATAATTCACCCCTCCACTTT.

The chain links TRBV15 to TRBJ2-3; TRBD2 matches at 8 bases. CDR3 size: 16 residues. Germline values: CDR1 LNHNV, CDR2 YYDKDF (reference sequence). After removal of 0 bases from V and 3 bases from J, the junction contained 5 bases not matched to a gene. The DNA of the CDR3 is TGTGCCACCAGCAGAGATTGGCTAGCGGGTACAGATACGCAGTATTTT. The encoded protein is CATSRDWLAGTDTQYF.

This clone was counted a single time. The CDR3 here is CASSERTAPNEKLFF. DNA for the CDR3: TGTGCCAGCAGTGAACGGACAGCACCTAATGAAAAACTGTTTTTT. The chain joins TRBV25-1 to TRBJ1-4; D possibly corresponds to TRBD1 (6 bases). This CDR3 region has 15 residues. V was shortened by 2 bases and J by 3 bases, with 10 bases between the two germline ends. CDR1 and CDR2 (germline): MGHDK, SYGVNS. The full variable domain, in which reference TRBV25-1 and TRBJ1-4 provide the parts outside the CDR3, is EADIYQTPRYLVIGTGKKITLECSQTMGHDKMYWYQQDPGMELHLIHYSYGVNSTEKGDLSSESTVSRIRTEHFPLTLESARPSHTSQYLCASSERTAPNEKLFFGSGTQLSVL.

A single count supports this clone. The chain uses TRBV3-1 (or the pseudogene TRBV3-2) and TRBJ2-1, with TRBD1 matching 7 bases. This CDR3 spans 16 amino acids. Germline CDR1 is LGHDT and CDR2 is YNNKEL (reference sequence). The V segment lost 4 bases and the J segment 0 bases; nucleotides outside the gene matches: 6. The CDR3 reads CASSRDRVSSYNEQFF. The CDR3 nucleotides read TGTGCCAGCAGCCGCGACAGGGTAAGCTCCTACAATGAGCAGTTCTTC.

The V call is TRBV4-2, the J call TRBJ2-5, with 8 nucleotides matching TRBD1. Trimming cost V 0 bases and J 5 bases; bases outside gene matches: 2. The CDR3 is made up of 14 amino acids. The germline V gene encodes CDR1 LGHNA and CDR2 YNFKEQ. In nucleotides, the CDR3 is TGTGCCAGCAGCCAAGACAACAGGGGGGAGACCCAGTACTTC. Amino acid sequence: CASSQDNRGETQYF.

This chain connects TRBV9 to TRBJ1-3; TRBD1 aligns across 7 bases. The length of the CDR3 is 15 residues. Germline assignment: CDR1 SGDLS and CDR2 YYNGEE. The V segment lost 3 bases and the J segment 4 bases; nucleotides outside the gene matches: 7. The CDR3 loop is CASSGQGFAGNTIYF. CDR3 nucleotide sequence: TGTGCCAGCAGCGGACAGGGATTCGCCGGAAACACCATATATTTT.